The 26 T cell receptor beta chains listed next were all sequenced from one sample in a study of metastatic and nonmetastatic thyroid tumors. Through MiXCR, TCRdb re-clonotyped the PCR reads. Of approximately 38,000 clones in the sample, under 30% are singletons; the top ten hold roughly 11%. No treatment of any kind had been given to any patient before thyroid surgery. Sequenced input: blood. These receptors were obtained from a male donor with papillary thyroid cancer or a benign thyroid nodule (not recorded which). Some clones in this sample may be carry-over from other donors' samples.

The sample holds a few counts of this clone. J is TRBJ2-1 and V is TRBV25-1, with D unresolved. This CDR3 comprises 15 residues. Trimming stripped 8 bases from V and 0 bases from J, with 14 bases between. Germline CDR1 reads MGHDK; CDR2 reads SYGVNS. CDR3 protein: CASSYVPSSYNEQFF. Written as DNA, the CDR3 is TGTGCCAGCTCTTACGTGCCGAGCTCCTACAATGAGCAGTTCTTC.

V and J are TRBV6-1 and TRBJ2-7; D assignment may be TRBD1 or TRBD2 (5 bases each). This CDR3 is 13 amino acids long. V shed 8 bases and J shed 3 bases, with 14 bases lying between them. CDR1 and CDR2 from the germline V gene are MNHNS and SASEGT. CDR3 amino acids: CASPSSGSYEQYF. The CDR3 nucleotides read TGTGCCAGCCCTTCCTCAGGGAGCTACGAGCAGTACTTC.

The rearrangement joins TRBV20-1 to TRBJ2-1; tentative D call: TRBD2 (6 bases). The V gene's germline CDR1 is DFQATT and CDR2 SNEGSKA (reference sequence). The CDR3 has 15 residues. V was clipped by 0 bases and J by 5 bases, with 14 bases between them. The CDR3 loop reads CSARDRLGLDNEQFF. Written as DNA, the CDR3 is TGCAGTGCTAGAGACCGACTAGGCCTAGACAATGAGCAGTTCTTC.

This clone was picked up many times. CDR3 protein: CSAPGTDKYEQYF. CDR3 in DNA: TGCAGTGCCCCCGGGACAGATAAATACGAGCAGTACTTC. This chain links TRBV20-1 with TRBJ2-7; 7 bases agree with TRBD1. This CDR3 is 13 amino acids long. J was trimmed by 4 bases and V by 6 bases; bases with no gene match: 9. In germline, CDR1 is DFQATT, CDR2 SNEGSKA (reference sequence).

This clone was seen only a few times. This chain connects TRBV6-4 to TRBJ2-3; tentatively, D is TRBD1 (5 bases). V lost 4 bases and J 4 bases, leaving 12 bases between the germline ends. The CDR3 length is 14 residues. Germline loops: CDR1 MRHNA, CDR2 SNTAGT. The CDR3 nucleotides read TGTGCCAGCAGTGTAATGGCAGGGCCAGATACGCAGTATTTT. This encodes CASSVMAGPDTQYF.

This clone has at least ten counts. V usage is TRBV15 and J usage is TRBJ2-3, with 10 nucleotides matching TRBD2. CDR3 length equals 16 residues. In germline, CDR1 is LNHNV, CDR2 YYDKDF (reference sequence). V shed 0 bases and J 6 bases; nucleotides not matched to a gene: 6. The CDR3 DNA follows: TGTGCCACCAGCAGAGACCCTAGCGGGAGTACTGATACGCAGTATTTT. It codes for CATSRDPSGSTDTQYF.

The J gene is TRBJ2-5, the V gene TRBV7-6; TRBD2 agrees at 14 bases. This CDR3 has 17 amino acids. The junction had 5 bases not matched to a gene; V was cut back by 3 bases and J by 2 bases. CDR1 and CDR2 from the germline V gene are SGHVS and FNYEAQ. CDR3 residues: CASSLGLAGAYQETQYF. In DNA form, the CDR3 reads TGTGCCAGCAGCTTGGGACTAGCGGGGGCTTATCAAGAGACCCAGTACTTC. The whole variable domain, filled in from reference TRBV7-6 and TRBJ2-5, reads GAGVSQSPRYKVTKRGQDVALRCDPISGHVSLYWYRQALGQGPEFLTYFNYEAQQDKSGLPNDRFSAERPEGSISTLTIQRTEQRDSAMYRCASSLGLAGAYQETQYFGPGTRLLVL.

J is TRBJ1-6 and V is TRBV6-2 or TRBV6-3, with D tentatively TRBD1 (6 bases). Germline V lookup: CDR1 MNHEY, CDR2 SVGEGT. V gave up 6 bases and J gave up 10 bases, with 16 bases separating them. This CDR3 is built from 14 residues. The CDR3 sequence: CASSQNGQGSPLHF. The CDR3 DNA follows: TGTGCCAGCAGCCAGAACGGCCAGGGGTCACCCCTCCACTTT.

In its sample, this clone was seen a few times. The rearrangement links TRBV5-1 to TRBJ2-2; D possibly corresponds to TRBD2 (6 bases). The germline V and J ends were trimmed by 3 bases and 0 bases, with 15 bases remaining between them. The CDR3 contains 17 residues. Germline CDR1 is SGHRS and CDR2 is YFSETQ. CDR3 in amino acids: CASSWRDRAANTGELFF. In nucleotides, the CDR3 is TGCGCCAGCAGCTGGAGGGATCGAGCGGCGAACACCGGGGAGCTGTTTTTT.

This clone has at least ten counts. This may arise from a read error, as a much more abundant clone is one base away. The chain is built from TRBV11-2 and TRBJ1-5; D is ambiguous. Germline lookup yields CDR1 SGHAT and CDR2 FQNNGV. The CDR3 is 16 residues long. The germline V and J ends were trimmed by 1 base and 4 bases, with 14 bases remaining between them. The CDR3 DNA is TGTGCCAGCAGCTTAGGTTACGGCAATGTTAATCAGCCCCAGCATTTT. It translates to CASSLGYGNVNQPQHF.

Only a few counts were recorded for this clone. Its ends do not fully match the called genes, so a read error is possible. The chain recombines TRBV28 with TRBJ2-7; D unresolved. The CDR3 has 14 residues. CDR1 is MDHEN, CDR2 SYDVKM, per germline. The CDR3 region is CASRILGRTYEQYF. CDR3 DNA: TGTGCCAGCAGAATTCTGGGCAGAACCTACGAACAGTACTTC.

This clone was counted many times. The chain has TRBV12-3 or TRBV12-4 and TRBJ1-1, with D perhaps TRBD1 (5 bases). The germline V and J ends were trimmed by 2 bases and 1 base, with 8 bases remaining between them. The CDR3 is made up of 14 amino acids. Here the CDR3 DNA reads TGTGCCAGCAGTTTACCTGACAGGAACACTGAAGCTTTCTTT. Translating it yields CASSLPDRNTEAFF.

This clone was seen at least ten times. V gene TRBV12-3 or TRBV12-4 combines with J gene TRBJ1-5; no clear D. The length of the CDR3 is 14 residues. Trimming pared 0 bases from V and 9 bases from J, leaving 12 bases between. The CDR3 loop is CASSLARRAWPQHF. Written as DNA, the CDR3 is TGTGCCAGCAGTTTAGCGCGGCGGGCTTGGCCCCAGCATTTT.

The rearrangement links TRBV28 to TRBJ2-1; 7 bases align to TRBD1. V dropped 6 bases and J dropped 8; count of bases not matched to a gene: 10. From germline, CDR1 is MDHEN and CDR2 SYDVKM. The CDR3 consists of 14 residues. This CDR3 reads CASRADRFGDEQFF. In nucleotides, the CDR3 is TGTGCCAGCAGAGCGGACAGGTTCGGCGATGAGCAGTTCTTC.

This clone is medium-sized (0.01 to 0.1%) in the sample. The DNA for the CDR3 is TGCAGTGCTAGAGATAATTCCGGGCGACTAGAGACCCAGTACTTC. Encoded protein: CSARDNSGRLETQYF. V and J are TRBV20-1 and TRBJ2-5; the D is unclear. V was pared by 0 bases and J by 4 bases, with 15 bases between. The length of the CDR3 is 15 residues. CDR1 is DFQATT, CDR2 SNEGSKA, per germline (reference sequence).

The V call is TRBV20-1, the J call TRBJ2-7; 11 bases are a match to TRBD2. The CDR3 loop spans 15 amino acids. V shed 4 bases and J 2 bases; nucleotides not matched to a gene: 7. CDR1 and CDR2 from the germline V gene are DFQATT and SNEGSKA (reference sequence). The chain's CDR3 is CSATTSGSVPYEQYF. The CDR3 coding sequence is TGCAGTGCTACCACTAGCGGGAGTGTACCCTACGAGCAGTACTTC.

The chain employs TRBV20-1 and TRBJ2-2; 7 bases are a match to TRBD1. Losses at the gene ends were 1 base for V and 5 bases for J; bases not matched to a gene: 4. Germline CDR1 is DFQATT and CDR2 is SNEGSKA (reference sequence). The CDR3 consists of 14 residues. The CDR3 region is CSARGATGTGELFF. CDR3 DNA: TGCAGTGCTAGAGGGGCGACAGGGACCGGGGAGCTGTTTTTT.

About this clone: At one boundary the junction diverges from the germline segment, which might be a read error. V gene TRBV18 combines with J gene TRBJ1-1; D is uncertain. Germline V gene sequence: CDR1 KGHSH, CDR2 LQKENI. The CDR3 contains 16 residues. The DNA for the CDR3 is TGTTCCAGCTCCCCGAACTCCGGGAACATGAACACTGAAGCTTTCTTT. Residues: CSSSPNSGNMNTEAFF. Full variable domain (missing parts from reference TRBV18 and TRBJ1-1): NAGVMQNPRHLVRRRGQEARLRCSPMKGHSHVYWYRQLPEEGLKFMVYLQKENIIDESGMPKERFSAEFPKEGPSILRIQQVVRGDSAAYFCSSSPNSGNMNTEAFFGQGTRLTVV.

The table lists this clone with many counts. This sequence joins TRBV3-1 and TRBJ2-5; tentative D call: TRBD2 (5 bases). Deletions cut 2 bases from V and 3 bases from J, with 13 bases between. The CDR3 length is 15 residues. Germline CDR1 and CDR2: LGHDT and YNNKEL (reference sequence). CDR3 bases: TGTGCCAGCAGCCAATCGCGACTACCTAAAGAGACCCAGTACTTC. Protein: CASSQSRLPKETQYF.

Concerning this clone: A read error is possible here, since a much larger clone lies one base away. Other DNA sequences in the sample encode the same CDR3. The chain links TRBV5-1 to TRBJ1-1; D gene unclear. The V end was cut by 2 bases, the J end by 1 base, with 6 bases between. CDR1 is SGHRS and CDR2 is YFSETQ in the germline V gene. The CDR3 runs to 13 residues. DNA of the CDR3: TGCGCCAGCAGCTTCCGGGGGAACACTGAAGCTTTCTTT. This sequence encodes CASSFRGNTEAFF.

This chain's CDR3 is CASRRVAGGPGNEQFF. The CDR3 bases are TGTGCCAGCAGGCGAGTAGCGGGAGGGCCAGGGAATGAGCAGTTCTTC. The chain carries TRBV6-1 and TRBJ2-1; TRBD2 aligns across 11 bases. This CDR3 comprises 16 residues. The J segment lost 7 bases and the V segment lost 6 bases, leaving 11 bases of the junction unmatched. The germline gives CDR1 MNHNS, CDR2 SASEGT.

The chain uses TRBV11-2 and TRBJ2-3; 14 bases map to TRBD2. The ends lost 0 bases at V and 11 bases at J; junction bases unmatched: 4. The CDR3 length is 15 residues. Germline CDR1 reads SGHAT; CDR2 reads FQNNGV. Here the CDR3 DNA reads TGTGCCAGCAGCTTAGAGGGGACTAGCGGGAGCTTGCAGTATTTT. Translating gives CASSLEGTSGSLQYF.

This clone was observed at least ten times. This chain connects TRBV2 to TRBJ2-2; possibly TRBD1 or TRBD2 for D (5 bases each). Trimming took 7 bases from V and 0 from J, leaving 18 bases between them. The CDR3 contains 17 residues. Germline V gene lookup returns CDR1 SNHLY and CDR2 FYNNEI. The CDR3 region has the DNA TGTGCCAGCACGATGAGGGGTAGCGTGGCGAACACCGGGGAGCTGTTTTTT. Protein product: CASTMRGSVANTGELFF.

This clone is medium-sized within its sample. The chain is built from TRBV20-1 and TRBJ2-3; the D gene is possibly TRBD2 (6 bases). Trimming stripped 5 bases from V and 2 bases from J, with 17 bases between. CDR1 is DFQATT and CDR2 is SNEGSKA in the germline V gene (reference sequence). This CDR3 is 15 amino acids long. This CDR3 reads CSAGPAGRDTDTQYF. The CDR3 region has the DNA TGCAGTGCTGGACCTGCGGGAAGAGACACAGATACGCAGTATTTT.

The CDR3 reads CASSQDPLGKGMNTEAFF. Written as DNA, the CDR3 is TGCGCCAGCAGCCAAGATCCTCTGGGGAAGGGGATGAACACTGAAGCTTTCTTT. This chain connects TRBV4-3 to TRBJ1-1, with a tentative D call TRBD1 (5 bases). V was clipped by 0 bases and J by 0 bases, with 17 bases between them. The germline CDR1 and CDR2 sequences are LGHNA and YSLEER. This CDR3 has 18 residues.

The chain carries TRBV6-1 and TRBJ1-3; the D is unclear. The ends were cut back, 6 bases at V and 3 bases at J, with 15 bases in the middle. The CDR3 is made up of 15 amino acids. Per the germline V gene, CDR1 is MNHNS and CDR2 is SASEGT. The CDR3 DNA reads as TGTGCCAGCAGGGGCTCGGGGTTTGGTGGAAACACCATATATTTT. It yields the protein CASRGSGFGGNTIYF.